The 27 T cell receptor beta chains in this list originate from one sample, sequenced in a study of brain metastases from non-small cell lung cancer. Clones were read by immunoSEQ multiplex PCR, and TCRdb kept only the in-frame ones, dropping some. The data show over a thousand clones, 80% to 85% seen once. The specimen was tumor-adjacent normal tissue. The receptors shown here come from a donor at least 40 years old with non-small cell lung cancer.

This chain joins TRBV29-1 and TRBJ2-1; D call uncertain. The ends were cut back, 4 bases at V and 3 bases at J, with 10 bases in the middle. CDR3 size: 13 residues. Germline CDR1 is SQVTM and CDR2 is ANQGSEA. CDR3 sequence reads: CSVGRDNYNEQFF. The CDR3 nucleotides are TGCAGCGTTGGGCGCGATAACTACAATGAGCAGTTCTTC.

Details on this clone: This sample also contains other DNA sequences that code for the same CDR3. V and J are TRBV5-1 and TRBJ2-7; 9 bases are shared with TRBD2. This CDR3 has 13 amino acids. The germline gives CDR1 SGHRS, CDR2 YFSETQ. The J segment lost 5 bases and the V segment lost 7 bases, leaving 7 bases of the junction unmatched. This CDR3 reads CASRGGGGNEQYF. CDR3 in DNA: TGCGCCAGCCGTGGCGGGGGGGGAAACGAGCAGTACTTC. The variable domain in full, completed from reference TRBV5-1 and TRBJ2-7, reads KAGVTQTPRYLIKTRGQQVTLSCSPISGHRSVSWYQQTPGQGLQFLFEYFSETQRNKGNFPGRFSGRQFSNSRSEMNVSTLELGDSALYLCASRGGGGNEQYFGPGTRLTVT.

The chain uses TRBV18 and TRBJ2-3; D is ambiguous. The V end was cut by 3 bases, the J end by 0 bases, with 10 bases between. The germline CDR1 and CDR2 sequences are KGHSH and LQKENI. This CDR3 is 15 amino acids long. The CDR3 DNA sequence: TGTGCCAGCTCACCGTCAACAGCTAGCACAGATACGCAGTATTTT. Its translation: CASSPSTASTDTQYF.

As for this clone: At one of its ends the junction is not consistent with the germline gene, which may arise from a read error. V and J are TRBV7-9 and TRBJ2-7; D is possibly TRBD2 (5 bases). CDR3 length: 12 residues. The germline V gene has CDR1 SEHNR and CDR2 FQNEAQ (reference sequence). CDR3 amino acids: CASSLTSSFKHF. The CDR3 DNA reads as TGTGCCAGCAGCTTAACTAGTTCTTTCAAGCACTTC.

V is TRBV2 and J is TRBJ2-2; D is perhaps TRBD1 or TRBD2 (5 bases each). The CDR3 consists of 13 residues. V was cut by 7 bases and J by 2 bases, with 8 bases left in between. The germline gives CDR1 SNHLY, CDR2 FYNNEI. The CDR3 coding sequence is TGTGCCAGCACTTGGGACAACACCGGGGAGCTGTTTTTT. This codes for CASTWDNTGELFF.

The J gene is TRBJ2-7, the V gene TRBV24-1; 7 bases map to TRBD1. The CDR3 spans 17 residues. The V segment lost 1 base and the J segment 5 bases; nucleotides outside the gene matches: 13. Per germline, CDR1 KGHDR and CDR2 SFDVKD. DNA of the CDR3: TGTGCCACCAGTGATTTCTGTTGGTGGAGAACAGGGGACGAGCAGTACTTC. It is translated as CATSDFCWWRTGDEQYF.

V gene TRBV27 combines with J gene TRBJ1-6, with a tentative D call TRBD1 (5 bases). Deletions cut 3 bases from V and 5 bases from J, with 20 bases between. The germline V gene has CDR1 MNHEY and CDR2 SMNVEV (reference sequence). This CDR3 region has 18 residues. Written as DNA, the CDR3 is TGTGCCAGCAGTTTTGAATCCCCGGGGGTGGTCAATAATTCACCCCTCCACTTT. Translated: CASSFESPGVVNNSPLHF.

This chain connects TRBV30 to TRBJ1-1; D is ambiguous. V lost 1 base and J 5 bases, leaving 11 bases between the germline ends. There are 13 residues in the CDR3. The germline gives CDR1 GTSNPN, CDR2 SVGIG (reference sequence). The CDR3 loop is CAWSGDRRTEAFF. CDR3 nucleotides: TGTGCCTGGAGTGGTGATAGGAGAACTGAAGCTTTCTTT.

V gene TRBV3-1 (or the pseudogene TRBV3-2) combines with J gene TRBJ2-5; 9 bases align to TRBD1. The CDR3 length is 16 residues. The trim removed 4 bases at V and 3 bases at J, leaving 9 bases unmatched. Germline V gives CDR1 LGHDT, CDR2 YNNKEL (reference sequence). The CDR3 bases are TGTGCCAGCAGCCCGGACAGGGGAACCCAAGAAGAGACCCAGTACTTC. It yields the protein CASSPDRGTQEETQYF.

There are a few counts of this clone. The rearrangement joins TRBV19 to TRBJ2-3; D unclear. CDR3 size: 13 residues. The ends were cut back, 5 bases at V and 2 bases at J, with 8 bases in the middle. Germline assignment: CDR1 LNHDA and CDR2 SQIVND (reference sequence). The CDR3 region has the DNA TGTGCCAGTAGTTACACAATCACAGATACGCAGTATTTT. Amino acid sequence: CASSYTITDTQYF.

The chain is built from TRBV3-1 (or the pseudogene TRBV3-2) and TRBJ2-1; D is uncertain. The germline V gene has CDR1 LGHDT and CDR2 YNNKEL (reference sequence). The CDR3 covers 14 residues. With 3 bases removed from V and 8 bases from J, the gap between germline ends came to 14 bases. The CDR3 loop is CASSQALDSHEQFF. Here the CDR3 DNA reads TGTGCCAGCAGCCAGGCGCTAGATTCCCATGAGCAGTTCTTC.

The CDR3 reads CSGRLAGTYEQYF. The CDR3 DNA reads TGCAGTGGCCGACTAGCGGGGACCTACGAGCAGTACTTC. The J gene is TRBJ2-7, the V gene TRBV29-1; 11 bases agree with TRBD2. The CDR3 is 13 residues long. Germline values: CDR1 SQVTM, CDR2 ANQGSEA.

There are a few counts of this clone. The rearrangement links TRBV15 to TRBJ2-7; D may be TRBD2 (6 bases). Per the germline V gene, CDR1 is LNHNV and CDR2 is YYDKDF (reference sequence). The length of the CDR3 is 16 residues. The V end lost 3 bases, the J end lost 2 bases, and 17 bases lay between the germline ends. The CDR3 coding sequence is TGTGCCACCAGCAGTGGGGTGGGGGGTGCGACCTACGAGCAGTACTTC. It specifies CATSSGVGGATYEQYF.

This clone was observed once. In DNA, the CDR3 is TGTGCCAGCAGCTCGACAGGGGATAGCAATCAGCCCCAGCATTTT. Translation: CASSSTGDSNQPQHF. The J gene is TRBJ1-5, the V gene TRBV5-6, with 8 bases matching TRBD1. J was trimmed by 0 bases and V by 3 bases; bases with no gene match: 2. CDR1 and CDR2 (germline): SGHDT, YYEEEE. CDR3 length equals 15 residues.

The rearrangement joins TRBV5-4 to TRBJ1-4, with 7 positions matching TRBD1. With 0 bases clipped from V and 8 bases from J, the junction kept 4 bases outside the gene matches. The CDR3 sequence is 14 residues long. Germline values: CDR1 SGHNT, CDR2 YYREEE (reference sequence). The CDR3, as DNA: TGTGCCAGCAGCTTGGGACAGGGTGAAGAAAAACTGTTTTTT. Amino acid sequence: CASSLGQGEEKLFF. Variable domain in full (rest from reference TRBV5-4 and TRBJ1-4): ETGVTQSPTHLIKTRGQQVTLRCSSQSGHNTVSWYQQALGQGPQFIFQYYREEENGRGNFPPRFSGLQFPNYSSELNVNALELDDSALYLCASSLGQGEEKLFFGSGTQLSVL.

The rearrangement links TRBV5-1 to TRBJ2-1; 7 bases are shared with TRBD1. The ends lost 0 bases at V and 5 bases at J; junction bases unmatched: 5. The CDR3 is 15 amino acids. CDR1 SGHRS and CDR2 YFSETQ come from the germline V gene. The CDR3 spells CASSLDGRGHNEQFF. CDR3 in DNA: TGCGCCAGCAGCTTGGATGGAAGGGGGCACAATGAGCAGTTCTTC.

The chain recombines TRBV18 with TRBJ1-6; no reliable D call. Germline V gene sequence: CDR1 KGHSH, CDR2 LQKENI. The germline V and J ends were trimmed by 6 bases and 5 bases, with 8 bases remaining between them. The CDR3 is made up of 13 amino acids. This chain's CDR3 is CASSRTNNSPLHF. The CDR3 DNA reads as TGTGCCAGCTCCCGCACAAATAATTCACCCCTCCACTTT.

The V call is TRBV6-6, the J call TRBJ2-2; D not resolved. This CDR3 comprises 12 residues. V lost 0 bases to trimming and J lost 5 bases, with 1 base between them. Germline V gives CDR1 MNHNY, CDR2 SVGAGI (reference sequence). CDR3 nucleotides: TGTGCCAGCAGTTACTCTACCGGGGAGCTGTTTTTT. Encoded protein: CASSYSTGELFF.

The chain is built from TRBV5-4 and TRBJ1-5; a possible D gene is TRBD1 (6 bases). Germline lookup yields CDR1 SGHNT and CDR2 YYREEE (reference sequence). Trimming left V 1 base short and J 2 bases short, with 13 bases between. The CDR3 loop spans 16 amino acids. CDR3 region: CASSLQGMDGNQPQHF. CDR3 bases: TGTGCCAGCAGCTTGCAGGGGATGGACGGCAATCAGCCCCAGCATTTT.

This rearrangement joins TRBV4-1 to TRBJ2-5; TRBD2 might be the D (6 bases). The germline V gene has CDR1 MGHRA and CDR2 YSYEKL. Trimming removed 0 bases from V and 7 bases from J, with 12 bases in between. This CDR3 contains 14 residues. In nucleotides, the CDR3 is TGCGCCAGCAGCCAAGATCGGGTTAGCGGGACCCAGTACTTC. Translating it yields CASSQDRVSGTQYF.

The chain uses TRBV5-1 and TRBJ2-2; a weak D match, TRBD1 (5 bases). CDR1 and CDR2 from the germline V gene are SGHRS and YFSETQ. Trimming took 0 bases from V and 5 from J, leaving 20 bases between them. The CDR3 extends over 18 amino acids. Written as DNA, the CDR3 is TGCGCCAGCAGCTTGGTAGGGGTCTCCCACTTAGGAACCGGGGAGCTGTTTTTT. This sequence encodes CASSLVGVSHLGTGELFF.

The chain has TRBV5-1 and TRBJ1-1; D perhaps matches TRBD1 (6 bases). This CDR3 is built from 15 residues. The V and J ends lost 0 bases and 6 bases respectively, with 15 bases between them. Germline loops: CDR1 SGHRS, CDR2 YFSETQ. DNA for the CDR3: TGCGCCAGCAGCTTGGGACAGGAGCGAGGAGCTGAAGCTTTCTTT. The encoded protein is CASSLGQERGAEAFF. The variable domain in full, completed from reference TRBV5-1 and TRBJ1-1, reads KAGVTQTPRYLIKTRGQQVTLSCSPISGHRSVSWYQQTPGQGLQFLFEYFSETQRNKGNFPGRFSGRQFSNSRSEMNVSTLELGDSALYLCASSLGQERGAEAFFGQGTRLTVV.

On this clone: Mismatch with germline at one junction end may stem from a read error. The sample carries other DNA sequences with the same CDR3. V usage is TRBV29-1 and J usage is TRBJ2-2; 10 nucleotides line up with TRBD2. The CDR3 is 14 amino acids. The germline V gene has CDR1 SQVTM and CDR2 ANQGSEA. The CDR3 loop reads CSALAGANTGELFF. The CDR3 DNA is TGCAGCGCGCTAGCGGGGGCGAACACCGGGGAGCTATTTTTT.

The CDR3: CASSLARRGEAFF. The CDR3 bases are TGTGCCAGCAGCTTAGCGCGAAGGGGTGAAGCTTTCTTT. This chain joins TRBV7-8 and TRBJ1-1; a weak D match, TRBD1 (5 bases). Trimming removed 0 bases from V and 7 bases from J, with 9 bases in between. Germline values: CDR1 SGHVS, CDR2 FQNEAQ. The CDR3 covers 13 residues.

This clone was observed once. A junction boundary mismatches the germline segment, possibly from a read error. The rearrangement uses TRBV19 and TRBJ1-6; D may be TRBD1 (6 bases). The CDR3 contains 15 residues. CDR1 is LNHDA, CDR2 SQIVND, per germline (reference sequence). CDR3 region: CASSQTGQNNSPLHF. The CDR3 region has the DNA TGTGCCAGTAGCCAGACGGGACAAAATAATTCACCCCTTCACTTT.

This clone is classed as large. The chain employs TRBV12-3 or TRBV12-4 and TRBJ2-1; D remains unclear. Trimming removed 1 base at V and 7 bases at J, with 2 bases between. The CDR3 extends over 11 amino acids. As DNA, the CDR3 is TGTGCCAGCAGTTTAGTAAATGAGCAGTTCTTC. Its protein product is CASSLVNEQFF.

The rearrangement joins TRBV9 to TRBJ2-1; D unresolved. V was clipped by 0 bases and J by 7 bases, with 8 bases between them. Germline assignment: CDR1 SGDLS and CDR2 YYNGEE. The CDR3 is 13 amino acids. The CDR3 spells CASSVEVRNEQFF. In DNA, the CDR3 is TGTGCCAGCAGCGTAGAAGTCCGAAATGAGCAGTTCTTC. The variable domain in full, with the rest retrieved from reference TRBV9 and TRBJ2-1, is DSGVTQTPKHLITATGQRVTLRCSPRSGDLSVYWYQQSLDQGLQFLIQYYNGEERAKGNILERFSAQQFPDLHSELNLSSLELGDSALYFCASSVEVRNEQFFGPGTRLTVL.